This TCR beta chain is drawn from a study of cytomegalovirus exposure and HLA in healthy donors. About the research overall: Among 398 genotyped donors, around 80% fell in the Caucasian-associated ancestry cluster.

CDR3 size: 16 residues. Looked up from germline, CDR1 is SQVTM and CDR2 is ANQGSEA. With V trimmed by 5 bases and J by 5 bases, 17 bases remained unmatched. A note on this clone: The antigen is not known.

Overall study findings and caveats: As a later analysis showed, a missense DCLRE1C variant was linked to trimming of TCR beta V- and J-genes.

The PCR was carried out with 60 Vbeta primers and 13 Jbeta primers. This table comes from immunoSEQ multiplex PCR, and its TCRdb copy is limited to in-frame clones, with some not included. The sample includes fewer than 200,000 clones, 80% to 85% of them seen just once. The V call is TRBV29-1, the J call TRBJ1-2, with TRBD1 matching 7 bases. The sample comprised PBMCs. This TCR came from a woman aged 18-29 years in good health and CMV-seronegative. The CDR3 DNA is TGCAGCGTTACACCAGGGGACAGCCGAGTATTTTATGGCTACACCTTC. As protein: CSVTPGDSRVFYGYTF.